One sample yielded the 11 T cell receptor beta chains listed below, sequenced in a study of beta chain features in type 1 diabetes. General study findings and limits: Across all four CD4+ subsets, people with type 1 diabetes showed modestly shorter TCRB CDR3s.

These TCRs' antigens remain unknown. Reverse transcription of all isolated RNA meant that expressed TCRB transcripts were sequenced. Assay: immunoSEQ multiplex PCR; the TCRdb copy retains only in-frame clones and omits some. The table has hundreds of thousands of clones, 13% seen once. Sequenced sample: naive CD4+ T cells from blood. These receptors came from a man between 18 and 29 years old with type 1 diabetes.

The CDR3 here is CSARVGGTDTEAFF. The CDR3 DNA reads as TGCAGCGCCCGGGTCGGTGGGACAGACACTGAAGCTTTCTTT. This chain connects TRBV29-1 to TRBJ1-1; TRBD1 matches at 7 bases. V dropped 7 bases and J dropped 3; count of bases not matched to a gene: 11. The CDR3 length is 14 residues. Germline CDR1 reads SQVTM; CDR2 reads ANQGSEA.

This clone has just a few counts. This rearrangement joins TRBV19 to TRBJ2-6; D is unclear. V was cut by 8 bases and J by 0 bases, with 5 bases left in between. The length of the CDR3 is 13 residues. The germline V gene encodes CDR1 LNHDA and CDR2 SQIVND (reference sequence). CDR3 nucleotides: TGTGCCAGTGGAATCTCTGGGGCCAACGTCCTGACTTTC. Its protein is CASGISGANVLTF.

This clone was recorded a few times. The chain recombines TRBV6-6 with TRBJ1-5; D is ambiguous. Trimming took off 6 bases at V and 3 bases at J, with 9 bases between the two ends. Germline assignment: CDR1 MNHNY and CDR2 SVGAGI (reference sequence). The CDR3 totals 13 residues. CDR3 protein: CASSRVNNQPQHF. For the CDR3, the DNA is TGTGCCAGCAGCCGCGTAAACAATCAGCCCCAGCATTTT.

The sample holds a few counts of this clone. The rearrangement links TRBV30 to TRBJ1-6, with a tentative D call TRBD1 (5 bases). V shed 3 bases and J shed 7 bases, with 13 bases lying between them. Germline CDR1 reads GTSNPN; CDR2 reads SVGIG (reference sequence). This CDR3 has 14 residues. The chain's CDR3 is CAWRLGRPNSPLHF. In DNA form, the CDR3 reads TGTGCCTGGAGGCTGGGACGGCCAAATTCACCCCTCCACTTT.

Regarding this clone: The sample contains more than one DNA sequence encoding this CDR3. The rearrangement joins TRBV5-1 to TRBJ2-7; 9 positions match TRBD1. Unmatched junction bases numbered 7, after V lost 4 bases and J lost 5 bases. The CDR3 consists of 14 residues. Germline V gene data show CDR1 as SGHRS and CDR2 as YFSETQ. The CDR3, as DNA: TGCGCCAGCAGCCTTGGACAGGGGACGGACGAGCAGTACTTC. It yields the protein CASSLGQGTDEQYF.

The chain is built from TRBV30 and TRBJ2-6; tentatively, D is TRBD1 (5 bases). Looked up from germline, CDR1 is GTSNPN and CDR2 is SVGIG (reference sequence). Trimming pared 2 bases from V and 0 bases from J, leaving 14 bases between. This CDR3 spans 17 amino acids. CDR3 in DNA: TGTGCCTGGAGTCAGGCACAGGTTAGCTCTGGGGCCAACGTCCTGACTTTC. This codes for CAWSQAQVSSGANVLTF.

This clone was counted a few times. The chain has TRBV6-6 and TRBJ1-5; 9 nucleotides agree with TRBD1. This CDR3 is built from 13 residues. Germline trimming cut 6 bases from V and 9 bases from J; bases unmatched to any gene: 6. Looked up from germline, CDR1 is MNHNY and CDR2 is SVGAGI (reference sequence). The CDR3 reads CASSGTGLWPQHF. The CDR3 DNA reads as TGTGCCAGCAGCGGGACAGGGCTTTGGCCCCAGCATTTT.

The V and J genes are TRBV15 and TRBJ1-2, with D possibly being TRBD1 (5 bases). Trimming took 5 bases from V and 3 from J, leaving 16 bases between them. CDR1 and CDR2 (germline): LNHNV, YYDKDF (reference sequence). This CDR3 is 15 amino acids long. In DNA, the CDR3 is TGTGCCACCAGCTTGAGAGGGCAGGGCCACTATGGCTACACCTTC. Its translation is CATSLRGQGHYGYTF.

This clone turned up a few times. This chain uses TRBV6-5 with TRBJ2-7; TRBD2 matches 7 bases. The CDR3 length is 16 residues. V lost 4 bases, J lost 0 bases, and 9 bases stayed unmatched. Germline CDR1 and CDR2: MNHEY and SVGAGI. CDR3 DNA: TGTGCCAGCAGTTCCCGGGGAGGGTATCTCTCCTACGAGCAGTACTTC. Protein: CASSSRGGYLSYEQYF.

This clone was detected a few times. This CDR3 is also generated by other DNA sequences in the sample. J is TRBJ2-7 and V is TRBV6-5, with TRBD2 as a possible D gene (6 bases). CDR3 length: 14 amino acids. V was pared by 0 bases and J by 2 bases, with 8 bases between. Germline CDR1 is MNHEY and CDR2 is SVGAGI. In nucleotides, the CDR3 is TGTGCCAGCAGTTACTCTGGGACTGCCTACGAGCAGTACTTC. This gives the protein CASSYSGTAYEQYF.

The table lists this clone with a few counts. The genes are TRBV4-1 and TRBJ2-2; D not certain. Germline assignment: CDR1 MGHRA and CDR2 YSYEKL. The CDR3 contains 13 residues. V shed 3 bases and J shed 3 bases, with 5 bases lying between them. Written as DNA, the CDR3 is TGCGCCAGCAGCCAGTTATACACCGGGGAGCTGTTTTTT. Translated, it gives CASSQLYTGELFF.